The clone carrying this T cell receptor (beta chain) was detected a few times. What it binds is not known. The data derive from a study of cytomegalovirus exposure and HLA in healthy donors. Points from the study as a whole: DRB1 had the most TCR associations and HLA-C the fewest, a later analysis found, with rates varying by HLA locus. Approximately 160 TCR beta chains were listed as cytomegalovirus-associated.

The PCR had 60 Vbeta and 13 Jbeta primers. The protocol was immunoSEQ multiplex PCR, while the TCRdb copy is restricted to in-frame clones and leaves out a portion. The table shows about 140,000 clones, with around 57% occurring only once. Each donor was healthy, and each was a bone marrow donor. Likely unrecorded immune exposures existed in these nominally healthy donors. Germline CDR1 is SGHRS and CDR2 is YFSETQ. This CDR3 is 16 amino acids long. Trimming at V came to 2 bases and at J to 1 base, leaving 4 bases not matched to a gene. The sample was PBMCs. The origin of this receptor is a male donor in good health and CMV-seronegative. The gene calls are TRBV5-1 and TRBJ2-3, with 10 bases that match TRBD2. The CDR3 sequence is CASSFSGGARTDTQYF. CDR3 coding DNA: TGCGCCAGCAGCTTCAGCGGGGGGGCGCGCACAGATACGCAGTATTTT.